This T cell receptor beta chain came from a study of CD4 T cells in relation to SARS-CoV-2 and coronaviruses. Germline CDR1 LNHDA, CDR2 SQIVND (reference sequence). V dropped 3 bases and J dropped 6 bases, with 9 bases sitting between them. CDR3 length equals 13 residues. The data were produced by immunoSEQ multiplex PCR, yet TCRdb's version contains in-frame clones alone and is incomplete. The sample lists more than 30,000 clones; approximately 85% were seen once. This chain links TRBV19 with TRBJ2-1, with D unresolved. The TCR comes from an adult with COVID-19. Sequencing input: memory CD4+ T cells from PBMCs. DNA for the CDR3: TGTGCCAGTAGTATGGGAACCTTCAATGAGCAGTTCTTC. This gives the protein CASSMGTFNEQFF.